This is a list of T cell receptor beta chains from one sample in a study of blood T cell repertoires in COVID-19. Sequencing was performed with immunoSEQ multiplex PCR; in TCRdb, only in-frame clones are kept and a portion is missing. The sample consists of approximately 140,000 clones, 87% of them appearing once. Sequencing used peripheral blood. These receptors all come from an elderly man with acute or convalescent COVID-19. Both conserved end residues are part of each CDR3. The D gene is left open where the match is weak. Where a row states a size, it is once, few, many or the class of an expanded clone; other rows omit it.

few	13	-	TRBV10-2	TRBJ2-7	TGCGCCAGCCAGGGCCCCGGGCCCTACGAGCAGTACTTC	CASQGPGPYEQYF
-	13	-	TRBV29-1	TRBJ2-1	TGCAGCGTTGCTTGGGAGGCCCGTAATGAGCAGTTCTTC	CSVAWEARNEQFF
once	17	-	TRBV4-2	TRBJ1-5	TGTGCCAGCAGCCAAGAAGGGGCAGGGGCGGGCAATCAGCCCCAGCATTTT	CASSQEGAGAGNQPQHF
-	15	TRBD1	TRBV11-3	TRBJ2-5	TGTGCCAGCAGCTTAGGTCAGGGGGCAGAAGAGACCCAGTACTTC	CASSLGQGAEETQYF
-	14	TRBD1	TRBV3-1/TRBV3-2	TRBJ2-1	TGTGCCAGCAGCCAGTGGACAGGGTACAATGAGCAGTTCTTC	CASSQWTGYNEQFF
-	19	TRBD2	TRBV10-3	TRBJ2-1	TGTGCCATCAGCGCGCGGTCCGGGACTAGCGGGAGGGCCTACAATGAGCAGTTCTTC	CAISARSGTSGRAYNEQFF
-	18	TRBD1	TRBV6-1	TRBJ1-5	TGTGCCAGCAGTGAAGTTTTTGGGGGACAGGGGGCCCATCAGCCCCAGCATTTT	CASSEVFGGQGAHQPQHF
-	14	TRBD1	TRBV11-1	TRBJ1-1	TGTGCCAGCAGCTTGGCCACAGGGGGCACTGAAGCTTTCTTT	CASSLATGGTEAFF
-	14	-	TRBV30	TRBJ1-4	TGTGCCTGGAGGGGTCGAGGGCGTAATGAAAAACTGTTTTTT	CAWRGRGRNEKLFF
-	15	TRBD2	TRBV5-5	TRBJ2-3	TGTGCCAGCAGCTTGGGACTAGCGGGAGTAGATACGCAGTATTTT	CASSLGLAGVDTQYF
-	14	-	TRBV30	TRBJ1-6	TGTGCCTGGAGTACCCAGGGTTGGAATTCACCCCTCCACTTT	CAWSTQGWNSPLHF
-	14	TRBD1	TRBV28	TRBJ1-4	TGTGCCAGCTGCGGGACAGGGACTAATGAAAAACTGTTTTTT	CASCGTGTNEKLFF
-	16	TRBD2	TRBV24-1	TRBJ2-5	TGTGCCACCAGTGATTCGACCGGGACTAGGGGGGAGACCCAGTACTTC	CATSDSTGTRGETQYF
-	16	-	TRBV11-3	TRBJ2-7	TGTGCCAGCAGCTTAGTAGTTGGCCGACAGCCCTACGAGCAGTACTTC	CASSLVVGRQPYEQYF
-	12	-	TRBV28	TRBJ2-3	TGTGCCAGCAGTACATTCACAGATACGCAGTATTTT	CASSTFTDTQYF
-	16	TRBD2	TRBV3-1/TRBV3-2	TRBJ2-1	TGTGCCAGCAGCCATTTAGCGGGAGTTTCGTACAATGAGCAGTTCTTC	CASSHLAGVSYNEQFF
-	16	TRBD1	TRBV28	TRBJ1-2	TGTGCCAGCAGTTTAGGGGGACAGCTTTTTGCCTCTGGCTACACCTTC	CASSLGGQLFASGYTF
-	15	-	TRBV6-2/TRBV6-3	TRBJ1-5	TGTGCCAGCAGTCAAGACAGCTATAGCAATCAGCCCCAGCATTTT	CASSQDSYSNQPQHF
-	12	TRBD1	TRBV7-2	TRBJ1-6	TGTGCCAGCAGCGGGGACAGGTTAGCCCTCCACTTT	CASSGDRLALHF
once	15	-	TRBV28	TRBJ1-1	TGTGCCAGCAGTCCCTCCCCCCCCCTTCCTACTGAAGCTTTCTTT	CASSPSPPLPTEAFF
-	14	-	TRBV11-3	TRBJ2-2	TGTGCCAGCAGCTCCCTATTTTCGGCCGGGGAGCTGTTTTTT	CASSSLFSAGELFF
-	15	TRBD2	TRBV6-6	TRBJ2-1	TGTGCCAGCAGTTATGGGACTAGCGGGGTGGGGGAGCAGTTCTTC	CASSYGTSGVGEQFF
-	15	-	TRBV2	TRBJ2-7	TGTGCCAGCAGTGAAGAGAGGAGGGGACTCTACGAGCAGTACTTC	CASSEERRGLYEQYF
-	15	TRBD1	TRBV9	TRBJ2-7	TGTGCCAGCAGCGTAGCTATGGACAGGGGAGGCGAGCAGTACTTC	CASSVAMDRGGEQYF
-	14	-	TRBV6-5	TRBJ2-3	TGTGCCAGCAGTCTCCAGGGGCAAGGAGATACGCAGTATTTT	CASSLQGQGDTQYF
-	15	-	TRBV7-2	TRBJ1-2	TGTGCCAGCAGCTTAGAAGCGGGGCTTGTTTATGGCTACACCTTC	CASSLEAGLVYGYTF
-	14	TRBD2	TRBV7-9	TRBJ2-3	TGTGCCAGCAGCTTAACCCGGGGGGAAGATACGCAGTATTTT	CASSLTRGEDTQYF
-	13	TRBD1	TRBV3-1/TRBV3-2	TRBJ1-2	TGTGCCAGCAGCCAGCTGGACAGGGGCGGCTACACCTTC	CASSQLDRGGYTF
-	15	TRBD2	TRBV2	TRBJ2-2	TGTGCCAGCGGGGGGCTAGCGGGATTCACCGGGGAGCTGTTTTTT	CASGGLAGFTGELFF
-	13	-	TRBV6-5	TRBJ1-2	TGTGCCAGCACGCCGGGGATGGGCTATGGCTACACCTTC	CASTPGMGYGYTF
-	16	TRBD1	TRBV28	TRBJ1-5	TGTGCCAGCAGTTTATACGGGACAGCAAATAATCAGCCCCAGCATTTT	CASSLYGTANNQPQHF
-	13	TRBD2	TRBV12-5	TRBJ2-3	TGTGCTAGTGCCAGCGGGGGTACAGATACGCAGTATTTT	CASASGGTDTQYF
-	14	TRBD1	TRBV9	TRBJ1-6	TGTGCCAGCAGCGTATTAGGGGGCAATTCACCCCTCCACTTT	CASSVLGGNSPLHF
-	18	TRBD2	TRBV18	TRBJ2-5	TGTGCCAGCTCACCGATCAGGACTAGCGGGAGGACAAAAGAGACCCAGTACTTC	CASSPIRTSGRTKETQYF
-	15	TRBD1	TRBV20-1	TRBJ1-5	TGCAGTGCTAGTCGAGGGCAGGGGGCGAGTCAGCCCCAGCATTTT	CSASRGQGASQPQHF
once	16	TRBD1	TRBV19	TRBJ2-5	TGTGCCAGTAGTATTTGGGGACAGGGTATAGGAGAGACCCAGTACTTC	CASSIWGQGIGETQYF
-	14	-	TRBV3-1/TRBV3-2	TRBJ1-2	TGTGCCAGCAGCCAAGGCCAGGGTGGGTATGGCTACACCTTC	CASSQGQGGYGYTF
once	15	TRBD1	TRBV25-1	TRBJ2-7	TGTGCCAGCAGTTTGGGACAGGGGTCCGCTTACGAGCAGTACTTC	CASSLGQGSAYEQYF
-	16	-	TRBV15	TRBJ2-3	TGTGCCACCAGCAGAGATCTGGCGGGGACCTCTGATACGCAGTATTTT	CATSRDLAGTSDTQYF
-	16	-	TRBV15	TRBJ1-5	TGTGCCACCAGCAGAGGGGGGGGAGATAGCAATCAGCCCCAGCATTTT	CATSRGGGDSNQPQHF
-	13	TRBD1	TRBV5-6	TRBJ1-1	TGTGCCAGCAGCCGGGACAGAAACACTGAAGCTTTCTTT	CASSRDRNTEAFF
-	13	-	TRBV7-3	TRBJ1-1	TGTGCCAGCAGCTTAATAGGGGTCGCTGAAGCTTTCTTT	CASSLIGVAEAFF
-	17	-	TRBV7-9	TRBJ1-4	TGTGCCAGCAGCTACGGGGGGACGGTTGCAACTAATGAAAAACTGTTTTTT	CASSYGGTVATNEKLFF